This T cell receptor beta chain was identified during a study of cytomegalovirus exposure and HLA in healthy donors. The study's findings and limits: Among TCR beta chains, those listed as cytomegalovirus-associated numbered more than 150.

This clone was seen more than once but under ten times. Its antigen is as yet unknown. Germline V gives CDR1 SQVTM, CDR2 ANQGSEA. V was trimmed by 6 bases and J by 7 bases, leaving 15 bases between them. This CDR3 has 12 amino acids. The PCR ran on 60 Vbeta and 13 Jbeta primers. Some clones are missing from TCRdb's copy, which holds only in-frame ones; the method was immunoSEQ multiplex PCR. This table holds about 150,000 clones, nearly 10% found once. The sequence came from a man aged 45-65 years in good health and CMV-seronegative. Sample: PBMCs. The chain has TRBV29-1 and TRBJ1-1; D is perhaps TRBD1 (5 bases). The CDR3 here is CSVTGLSHEAFF. CDR3 bases: TGCAGCGTGACGGGACTGTCCCATGAAGCTTTCTTT.